This TCR beta chain was recorded in a study of cytomegalovirus exposure and HLA in healthy donors. Clones were sequenced by immunoSEQ multiplex PCR, and TCRdb holds only the in-frame ones, with some missing. Of 150,000 to 200,000 clones detected, less than 85% appear once; the ten largest clones hold about 15%. The receptor was derived from a man aged 18 to 29 in good health and CMV-seropositive. Sequenced sample: PBMCs.

The CDR3 protein is CASSQESGTVYEQYF. CDR3 nucleotides: TGCGCCAGCAGCCAAGAATCCGGGACAGTCTACGAGCAGTACTTC. The V call is TRBV4-1, the J call TRBJ2-7, with 7 bases matching TRBD1. There are 15 residues in the CDR3. Trimming cost V 0 bases and J 3 bases; bases outside gene matches: 5. The germline CDR1 and CDR2 sequences are MGHRA and YSYEKL.